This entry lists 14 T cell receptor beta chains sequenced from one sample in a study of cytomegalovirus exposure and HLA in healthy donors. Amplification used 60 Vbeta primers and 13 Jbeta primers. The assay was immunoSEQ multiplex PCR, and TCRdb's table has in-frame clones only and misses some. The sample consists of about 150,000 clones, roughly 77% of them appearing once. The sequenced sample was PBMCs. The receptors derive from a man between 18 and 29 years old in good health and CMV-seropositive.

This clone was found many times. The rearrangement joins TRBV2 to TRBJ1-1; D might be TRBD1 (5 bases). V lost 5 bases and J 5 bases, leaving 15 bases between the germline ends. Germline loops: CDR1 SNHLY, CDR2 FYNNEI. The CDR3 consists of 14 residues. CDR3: CASSRGTGGTEAFF. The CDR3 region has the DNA TGTGCCAGCAGTCGTGGGACGGGGGGGACTGAAGCTTTCTTT.

CDR3 loop: CASSVSLAAYEQYF. The CDR3 DNA is TGTGCCAGCAGCGTTTCTCTAGCCGCCTACGAGCAGTACTTC. The chain links TRBV9 to TRBJ2-7; tentative D call: TRBD2 (5 bases). Trimming pared 2 bases from V and 2 bases from J, leaving 11 bases between. The germline gives CDR1 SGDLS, CDR2 YYNGEE. The length of the CDR3 is 14 residues. Supplemented by reference TRBV9 and TRBJ2-7, the full variable domain reads DSGVTQTPKHLITATGQRVTLRCSPRSGDLSVYWYQQSLDQGLQFLIQYYNGEERAKGNILERFSAQQFPDLHSELNLSSLELGDSALYFCASSVSLAAYEQYFGPGTRLTVT.

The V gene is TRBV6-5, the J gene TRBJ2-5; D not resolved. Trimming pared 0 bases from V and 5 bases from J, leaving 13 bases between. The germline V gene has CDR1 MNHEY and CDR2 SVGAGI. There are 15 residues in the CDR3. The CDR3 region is CASSYSALVRETQYF. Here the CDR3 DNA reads TGTGCCAGCAGTTACTCGGCGCTAGTGCGGGAGACCCAGTACTTC.

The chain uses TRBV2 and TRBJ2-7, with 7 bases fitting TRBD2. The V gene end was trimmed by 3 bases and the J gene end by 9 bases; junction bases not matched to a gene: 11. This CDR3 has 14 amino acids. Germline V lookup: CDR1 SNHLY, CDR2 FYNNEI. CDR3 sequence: CASSDPSGLRGQYF. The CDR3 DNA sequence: TGTGCCAGCAGTGACCCTAGCGGACTACGTGGGCAGTACTTC.

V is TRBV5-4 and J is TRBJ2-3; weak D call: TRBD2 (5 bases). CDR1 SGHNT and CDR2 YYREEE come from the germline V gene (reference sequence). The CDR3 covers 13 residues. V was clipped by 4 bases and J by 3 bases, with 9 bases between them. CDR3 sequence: CASSPGGTDTQYF. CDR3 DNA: TGTGCCAGCAGCCCCGGCGGGACAGATACGCAGTATTTT.

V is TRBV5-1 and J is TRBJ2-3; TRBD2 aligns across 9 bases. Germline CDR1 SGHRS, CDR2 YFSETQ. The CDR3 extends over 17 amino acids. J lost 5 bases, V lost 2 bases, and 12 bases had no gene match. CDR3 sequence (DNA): TGCGCCAGCAGCTTTCTCCCGGGAGCGGGAGGAGGAGATACGCAGTATTTT. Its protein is CASSFLPGAGGGDTQYF.

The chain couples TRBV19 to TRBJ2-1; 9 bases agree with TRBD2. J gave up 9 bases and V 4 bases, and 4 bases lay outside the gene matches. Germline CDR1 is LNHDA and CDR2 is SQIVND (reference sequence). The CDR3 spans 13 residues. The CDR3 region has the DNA TGTGCCAGTAGTAAGTTAGCGGGAGCTGAGCAGTTCTTC. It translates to CASSKLAGAEQFF.

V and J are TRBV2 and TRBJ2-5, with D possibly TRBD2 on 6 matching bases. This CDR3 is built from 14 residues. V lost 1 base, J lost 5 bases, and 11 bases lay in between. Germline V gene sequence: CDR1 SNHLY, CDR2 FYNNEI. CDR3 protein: CASSEDRRDETQYF. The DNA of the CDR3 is TGTGCCAGCAGTGAAGACAGGAGGGACGAGACCCAGTACTTC.

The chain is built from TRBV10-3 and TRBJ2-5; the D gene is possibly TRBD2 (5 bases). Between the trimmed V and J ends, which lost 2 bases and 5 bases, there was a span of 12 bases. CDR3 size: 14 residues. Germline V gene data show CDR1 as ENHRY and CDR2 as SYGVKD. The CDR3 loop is CAISEPGSEETQYF. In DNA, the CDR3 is TGTGCCATCAGTGAGCCGGGATCGGAGGAGACCCAGTACTTC.

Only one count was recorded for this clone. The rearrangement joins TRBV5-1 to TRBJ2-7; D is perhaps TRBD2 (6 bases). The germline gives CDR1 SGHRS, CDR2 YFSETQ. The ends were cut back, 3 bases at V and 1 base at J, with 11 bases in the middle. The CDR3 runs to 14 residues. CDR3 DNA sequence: TGCGCCAGCAGCTGGAGGGCCGAGTCCTACGAGCAGTACTTC. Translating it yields CASSWRAESYEQYF. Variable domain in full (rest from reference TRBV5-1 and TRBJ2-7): KAGVTQTPRYLIKTRGQQVTLSCSPISGHRSVSWYQQTPGQGLQFLFEYFSETQRNKGNFPGRFSGRQFSNSRSEMNVSTLELGDSALYLCASSWRAESYEQYFGPGTRLTVT.

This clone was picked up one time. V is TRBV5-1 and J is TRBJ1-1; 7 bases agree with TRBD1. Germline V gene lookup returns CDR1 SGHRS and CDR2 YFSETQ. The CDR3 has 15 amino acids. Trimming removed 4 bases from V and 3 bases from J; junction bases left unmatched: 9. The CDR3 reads CASSRTRQGDTEAFF. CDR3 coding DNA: TGCGCCAGCAGCCGTACCCGACAGGGCGACACTGAAGCTTTCTTT.

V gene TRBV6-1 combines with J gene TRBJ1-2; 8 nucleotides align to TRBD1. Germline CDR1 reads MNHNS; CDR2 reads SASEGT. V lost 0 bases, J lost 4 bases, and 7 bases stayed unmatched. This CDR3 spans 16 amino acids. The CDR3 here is CASSEAEGRGPYGYTF. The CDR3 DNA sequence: TGTGCCAGCAGTGAAGCGGAGGGCAGGGGGCCCTATGGCTACACCTTC.

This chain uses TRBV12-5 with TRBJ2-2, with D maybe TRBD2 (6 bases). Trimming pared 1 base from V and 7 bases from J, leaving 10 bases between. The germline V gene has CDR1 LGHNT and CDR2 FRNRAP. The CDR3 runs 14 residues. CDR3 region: CASGLAGGDGELFF. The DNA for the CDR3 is TGTGCTAGTGGTTTGGCCGGAGGGGACGGGGAGCTGTTTTTT.

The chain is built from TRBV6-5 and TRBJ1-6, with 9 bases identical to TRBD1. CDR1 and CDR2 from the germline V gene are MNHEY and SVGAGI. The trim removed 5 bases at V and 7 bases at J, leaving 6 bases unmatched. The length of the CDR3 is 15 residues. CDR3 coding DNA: TGTGCCAGCAGTCCGGGACAGGGTTCGAATTCACCCCTCCACTTT. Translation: CASSPGQGSNSPLHF.